One T cell receptor (beta chain) is described in this entry. What antigen it recognizes has not been identified. Per-base quality was not reported, and no clone a single base away is much larger than it. These data belong to a study of cytomegalovirus exposure and HLA in healthy donors (dated by TCRdb to the late 2010s). Looking at the study overall: An earlier analysis of 587 of the donors reported 250 to 300 Gb of sequence data and 117 million unique TCR beta sequences obtained from some 200 million T cells. The study aimed to test whether signatures of past pathogen exposure could be identified by cataloging public T cell receptors. An early release that covered some 630 HLA-typed donors contained approximately 290 gigabases of sequencing data and about 93 million unique TCR sequences. Roughly 5 DR-DQ haplotypes were handled as single units for association and clustering because linkage in the cohort was strong. To study patterns of TCR occurrence, a later analysis re-analyzed previously published TCR beta repertoires from 666 donors and added high-resolution HLA genotyping. The genetic ancestry cluster associated with self-reported Caucasian donors included about 81% of the roughly 400 genotyped donors. A later genetic analysis used genome-wide SNP genotypes for 398 of the 666 donors, treating that subset as a discovery cohort. The study profiled the T cell repertoires of 500 to 800 subjects by immunosequencing and related them to cytomegalovirus serostatus. Donor age, sex, ethnicity and CMV serostatus were compiled alongside the repertoire data. Across about 370 genotyped donors of the cohort, an average of approximately 240,000 unique TCR beta nucleotide sequences per donor were sequenced, and approximately 17% of those sequences were non-productive. Class I and class II HLA loci were covered by the typing at four-digit resolution. To predict cytomegalovirus infection status, the study brought together high-throughput TCR immunosequencing, statistical association of individual TCRs with disease status, and machine learning. Rather than using new phenotypic data, the later analysis identified candidate immune exposures from TCR beta sequences and from how often those sequences occurred across donors. Every discovery cohort repertoire had been produced on one sequencing platform. The number of typed donors differed by locus: 629-630 for A, B, C, DRB1 and DQB1; 500 to 550 for DQA1; fewer than 610 for DPA1; and roughly 450 for DPB1. To decide whether each TCR beta V gene segment behaved as functional or pseudogenic, an earlier analysis of approximately 600 of the donors relied on high-throughput TCR beta sequencing. A separate validation cohort of roughly 130 different subjects was used in addition to the roughly 700-subject first cohort.

Library construction relied on the immunoSEQ multiplex PCR assay. A mixture of 60 forward primers for TCR Vbeta segments and 13 reverse primers for TCR Jbeta segments was used in the multiplex PCR. A multiplex PCR assay on genomic DNA amplified the CDR3 region of rearranged TCR beta genes. Amplified TCR beta libraries were sequenced as 87-base-pair reads on the Illumina HiSeq System. The paper's processing steps were these. In a later analysis, some 80 million unique TCR beta chains were counted across the 650 to 700 repertoires, and around 10 million of these chains were shared by at least two donors. Raw reads were error-corrected and collapsed into unique sequences by a nearest-neighbor algorithm in which closely related sequences were merged to remove PCR and sequencing errors. To assign V, D and J gene segments, CDR3 sequences were aligned to IMGT reference sequences. For a sequence to be retained, a match of at least six nucleotides was required to both a V gene segment and a J gene segment. A rearrangement was called productive if the CDR3 had no stop codons and remained in frame with V and J, and every other rearrangement was called non-productive. Following IMGT convention, CDR3 was defined as the stretch from the second conserved V-encoded cysteine up to the conserved J-encoded phenylalanine. Sequences without an unambiguous match to a single V gene segment were excluded from the earlier analysis of 587 of the donors. An earlier analysis of over 450 of the donors classified V segments as functional when productive rearrangements were above 56.7% and as segregating when the standard deviation between donors was above 5%. A statistical classification framework was built for diagnosing cytomegalovirus status from the catalog of TCR beta chain sequences. In a later analysis, V and J genes were assigned by comparing TCR nucleotide sequences against IMGT/GENE-DB human TR gene sequences. A later analysis assigned CDR3 sequences and most-parsimonious VDJ recombination scenarios with the TCRdist pipeline. In a later analysis, every TCR beta chain was defined by the combination of its CDR3 amino acid sequence and its V-gene family, and reads without a unique V-gene family were dropped. A later analysis removed 600 or so highly shared, low-generation-probability nucleotide sequences to deal with suspected cross-contamination and a sequencing artifact. A later analysis calculated a clonal expansion index for each public chain from normalized within-repertoire ranks of inferred template counts. Generation probabilities in a later analysis came from a VDJ recombination model fitted to out-of-frame rearrangements, and those results were checked against IGoR. In a later analysis, hypergeometric tests were used to score TCR-TCR, TCR-HLA and TCR-CMV co-occurrence, with a repertoire-size bias correction applied to TCR pairs. A later analysis estimated false discovery rates by permuting HLA or CMV assignments 20 times. A later analysis grouped co-occurring TCRs with DBSCAN, adding TCRdist sequence similarity when clustering within HLA-allele-positive subsets. Co-occurrence clustering excluded repertoires with fewer than 30,000 or more than 120,000 public chains, plus five with anomalous nucleotide sharing. TCRdb obtained this table from immuneACCESS and retained in-frame rearrangements with V and J assigned. These tables miss some clones; where compared with another copy, unresolved V genes account for less than half of the shortfall, and the remainder is unexplained. The V and J calls and clone size come from that table; D and trimming were worked out from the DNA. In this sample the table shows some 130,000 clones, roughly 83% of which occur a single time. In total, the top ten clones hold about 2% of the sample.

Points the paper makes about the study in general: The study gave a list of over 150 TCR beta chains associated with cytomegalovirus. A later analysis associated around 16,000 TCR beta sequences with specific HLA alleles at a false discovery rate of 0.05. The classifier was reported to diagnose cytomegalovirus status with high specificity and sensitivity in both the original and validation cohorts. A group of highly shared sequence variants was considered likely to be a technical artifact of the sequencing pipeline. Roughly uniform sequencing depth across donors was assumed in presence/absence analyses, although this assumption may not hold. A further reported finding was that TCR beta sequences accurately predicted the HLA-A and HLA-B alleles for most subjects in the first cohort. Immune exposure information for the cohort was limited to CMV serostatus. Because counts were too low, about 18 rarely observed V segments, including chromosome 9 orphons, were excluded from the earlier analysis of 587 of the donors. According to a later analysis, most CMV-associated TCR beta chains appeared to be HLA-restricted, and the HLA associations seemed to be driven largely by CMV exposure. Across donors, most TCR sequences were observed very rarely, whereas some public TCRs were present in many individuals. Three of the identified cytomegalovirus-associated TCR beta chains were confirmed in vitro to be specific for cytomegalovirus antigens. According to the authors, the approach could potentially be generalized to other disease states and immunological phenotypes. A later analysis reported that several top co-occurrence clusters appeared linked to parvovirus B19, influenza, CMV and Epstein-Barr virus. An association between a missense DCLRE1C variant and V-gene and J-gene trimming of TCR beta chains was found in a later genetic analysis and replicated in an independent cohort. In a later analysis, HLA-associated TCR beta chains were found to be more clonally expanded and to have lower generation probabilities than equally common non-associated chains. Linkage disequilibrium might explain the correlated functional status among segregating V segments, but an unknown experimental factor could not be excluded. An earlier analysis of some 560 of the donors showed that most TCR beta V segments appeared in productive rearrangements either about 87% or about 30% of the time, which broadly matched IMGT annotations. Because HLA typing was unavailable for some donors at each locus, only the typed subset was used in association tests. In a later genetic analysis, fewer N-insertions in productive TCRs were reported among donors in an Asian-associated ancestry cluster than the roughly 700-donor mean. Assigning TCR associations to individual alleles was difficult when HLA alleles, especially DR and DQ, strongly co-occurred. According to a later analysis, TCR association rates differed among HLA loci, with DRB1 alleles showing the most associated TCRs and HLA-C alleles showing the fewest. Only TCR beta chains were sequenced in this cohort, and the absence of alpha or paired-chain data limited detectable features.

The cohort was made up of 650 to 700 healthy bone marrow donors. At the time of sampling, every cohort member was nominally healthy, though immune exposures that went unrecorded were likely present. The donor was CMV seronegative and belonged to the group of over 350 seronegative cohort members. A peripheral blood sample was collected from each donor, and TCR beta sequencing was performed on peripheral blood mononuclear cells. The Qiagen DNeasy Blood Extraction Kit was used to extract genomic DNA from the blood cell samples. The sequence was collected from a man younger than 35 in good health and CMV-seronegative. The source material was PBMCs.

The CDR3 has the sequence CASSPGLLPDTQYF. Here is the DNA: TGTGCCAGCAGCCCGGGACTACTCCCAGATACGCAGTATTTT. Recombination connected TRBV7-2 to TRBJ2-3; TRBD2 lines up with 7 middle nucleotides. According to the germline V gene, CDR1 reads SGHTA and CDR2 reads FQGNSA. The CDR3 numbers 14 residues from cysteine through phenylalanine. Left in the record is the CDR3 DNA by itself, 42 bases read in frame from the first base. V lost 5 bases and J lost 4 bases, and the count of bases not matched to a germline gene is 6.